The source of this TCR beta chain is a study of T cell responses to AZD1222 COVID-19 vaccine. The germline gives CDR1 SGHNT, CDR2 YYREEE (reference sequence). V shed 3 bases, J shed 2 bases, and the junction held 3 bases outside the gene matches. The CDR3 spans 15 residues. Comments on this clone: Antigen unknown.

Sequencing was performed with immunoSEQ multiplex PCR; in TCRdb, only in-frame clones are kept and a portion is missing. Of approximately 68,000 clones in the sample, 88% were seen once. Findings and limits, study-wide: Breadth and depth of Spike-specific TCRs rose after two AZD1222 doses.

The origin of this receptor is an adult who received the MenACWY meningococcal vaccine as a control. Sequencing used peripheral blood, obtained 28 days after the second dose of the MenACWY control vaccine. This chain links TRBV5-4 with TRBJ2-2; 8 bases map to TRBD1. The CDR3: CASSSGQGNTGELFF. The CDR3, as DNA: TGTGCCAGCAGCTCAGGACAGGGCAACACCGGGGAGCTGTTTTTT.